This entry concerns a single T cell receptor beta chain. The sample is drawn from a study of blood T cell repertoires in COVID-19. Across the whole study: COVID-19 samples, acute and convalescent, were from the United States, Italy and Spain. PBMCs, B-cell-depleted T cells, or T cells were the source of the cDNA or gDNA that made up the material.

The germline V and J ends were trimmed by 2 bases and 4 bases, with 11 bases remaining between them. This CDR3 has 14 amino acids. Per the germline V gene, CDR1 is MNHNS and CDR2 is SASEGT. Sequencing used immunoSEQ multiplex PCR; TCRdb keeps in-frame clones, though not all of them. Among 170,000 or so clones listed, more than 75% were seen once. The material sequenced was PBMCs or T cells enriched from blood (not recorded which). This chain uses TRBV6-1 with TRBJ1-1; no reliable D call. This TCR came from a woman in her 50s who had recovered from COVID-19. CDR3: CASSETGVFTEAFF. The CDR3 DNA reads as TGTGCCAGCAGTGAAACCGGGGTTTTCACTGAAGCTTTCTTT.